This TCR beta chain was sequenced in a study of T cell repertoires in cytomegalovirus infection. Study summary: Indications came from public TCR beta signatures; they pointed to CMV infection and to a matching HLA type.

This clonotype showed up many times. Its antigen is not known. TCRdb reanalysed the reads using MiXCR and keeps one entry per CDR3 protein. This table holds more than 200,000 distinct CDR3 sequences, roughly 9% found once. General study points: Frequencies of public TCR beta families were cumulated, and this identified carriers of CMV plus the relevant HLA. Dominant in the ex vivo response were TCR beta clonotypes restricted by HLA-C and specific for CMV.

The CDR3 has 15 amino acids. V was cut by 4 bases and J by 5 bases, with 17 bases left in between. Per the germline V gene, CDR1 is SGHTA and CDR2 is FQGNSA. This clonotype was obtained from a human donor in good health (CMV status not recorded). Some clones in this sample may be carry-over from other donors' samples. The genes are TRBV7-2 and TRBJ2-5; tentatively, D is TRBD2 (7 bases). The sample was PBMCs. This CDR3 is CASSSSGGPYETQYF. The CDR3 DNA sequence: TGTGCCAGCAGCTCTTCCGGGGGGCCCTATGAGACCCAGTACTTC.